This TCR beta chain was identified during a study of cytomegalovirus exposure and HLA in healthy donors. Overall study: Out of about 180 million T cells, an earlier analysis found more than 95 million unique TCR beta sequences in total.

V dropped 3 bases and J dropped 5; count of bases not matched to a gene: 5. The CDR3 is 15 residues long. Looked up from germline, CDR1 is SGDLS and CDR2 is YYNGEE. Broader study findings: V segments that were indistinguishable, TRBV6-2 and TRBV6-3 among them, were omitted from analysis.

PCR amplification relied on 60 Vbeta primers (plus 13 Jbeta primers). Generated by immunoSEQ multiplex PCR, the TCRdb table keeps only in-frame clones and is missing some. The top ten clones hold approximately 2% of a sample with roughly 98,000 clones, about 80% of them seen once. A note on this clone: Antigen unknown.

The chain has TRBV9 and TRBJ1-5; 10 bases map to TRBD1. Sequencing was done on a sample of PBMCs. This receptor was taken from a man between 40 and 49 years old in good health and CMV-seronegative. The CDR3 loop reads CASSEGGQGHQPQHF. For the CDR3, the DNA is TGTGCCAGCAGCGAGGGGGGACAGGGGCATCAGCCCCAGCATTTT. The full variable domain, rest sourced from reference TRBV9 and TRBJ1-5, is DSGVTQTPKHLITATGQRVTLRCSPRSGDLSVYWYQQSLDQGLQFLIQYYNGEERAKGNILERFSAQQFPDLHSELNLSSLELGDSALYFCASSEGGQGHQPQHFGDGTRLSIL.